This T cell receptor (beta chain) was recovered during a study of cytomegalovirus exposure and HLA in healthy donors. Study at large: HLA-typed donors were the source of 86 million or so unique TCRs held in an early data release. Points from the study as a whole: Accurate predictions that matched the HLA-A and HLA-B alleles of most subjects were reportedly made from TCR beta sequences.

As for the donors, each was a healthy bone marrow donor. At the time of sampling, donors were nominally healthy, though unrecorded immune exposures were likely. Researchers ran the PCR with 60 Vbeta and 13 Jbeta primers. The protocol was immunoSEQ multiplex PCR, while the TCRdb copy is restricted to in-frame clones and leaves out a portion. Among about 130,000 clones listed, 80% were seen once. CDR3 size: 18 residues. The V end was cut by 1 base, the J end by 6 bases, with 23 bases between. CDR1 and CDR2 from the germline V gene are ENHRY and SYGVKD. About this clone: The antigen remains undetermined.

The clonotype originates from a man aged 25 to 40 in good health and CMV-seronegative. V and J are TRBV10-3 and TRBJ2-3; the D gene is possibly TRBD1 (5 bases). Sequencing used PBMCs. As DNA, the CDR3 is TGTGCCATCAGTGAGTTATATGATGGCCGGACGGCAGGGGATACGCAGTATTTT. This codes for CAISELYDGRTAGDTQYF.